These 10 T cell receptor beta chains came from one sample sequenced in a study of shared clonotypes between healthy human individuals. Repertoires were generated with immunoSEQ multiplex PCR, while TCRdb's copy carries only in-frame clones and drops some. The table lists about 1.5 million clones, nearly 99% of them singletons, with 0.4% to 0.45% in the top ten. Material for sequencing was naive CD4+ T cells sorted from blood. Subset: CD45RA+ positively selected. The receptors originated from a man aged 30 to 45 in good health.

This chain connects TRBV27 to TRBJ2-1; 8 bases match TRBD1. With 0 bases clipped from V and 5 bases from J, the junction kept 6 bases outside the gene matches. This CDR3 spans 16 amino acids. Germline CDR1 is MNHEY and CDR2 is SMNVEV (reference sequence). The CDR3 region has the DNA TGTGCCAGCAGTTTATCGGACAGGGTGCCGAACAATGAGCAGTTCTTC. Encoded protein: CASSLSDRVPNNEQFF.

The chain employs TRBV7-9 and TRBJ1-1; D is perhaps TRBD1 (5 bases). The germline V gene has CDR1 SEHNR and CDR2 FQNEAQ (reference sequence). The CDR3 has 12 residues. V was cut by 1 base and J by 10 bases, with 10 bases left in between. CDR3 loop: CASSLDTGGAFF. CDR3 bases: TGTGCCAGCAGCTTAGATACTGGGGGAGCTTTCTTT.

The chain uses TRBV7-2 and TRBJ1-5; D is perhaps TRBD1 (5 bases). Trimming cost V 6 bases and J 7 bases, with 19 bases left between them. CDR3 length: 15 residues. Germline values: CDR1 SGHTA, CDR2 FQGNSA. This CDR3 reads CASSPMGGGGQPQHF. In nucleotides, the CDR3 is TGTGCCAGCAGTCCGATGGGGGGAGGTGGCCAGCCCCAGCATTTT.

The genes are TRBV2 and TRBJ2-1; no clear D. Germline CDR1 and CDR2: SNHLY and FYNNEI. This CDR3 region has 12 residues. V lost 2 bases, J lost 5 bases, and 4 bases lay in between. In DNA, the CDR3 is TGTGCCAGCAGTGAACAGGACAATGAGCAGTTCTTC. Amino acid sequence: CASSEQDNEQFF. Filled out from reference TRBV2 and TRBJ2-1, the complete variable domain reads EPEVTQTPSHQVTQMGQEVILRCVPISNHLYFYWYRQILGQKVEFLVSFYNNEISEKSEIFDDQFSVERPDGSNFTLKIRSTKLEDSAMYFCASSEQDNEQFFGPGTRLTVL.

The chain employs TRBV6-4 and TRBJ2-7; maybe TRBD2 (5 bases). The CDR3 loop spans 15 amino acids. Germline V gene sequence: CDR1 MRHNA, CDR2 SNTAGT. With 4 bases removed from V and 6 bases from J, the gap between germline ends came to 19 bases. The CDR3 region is CASSATSLNRGEQYF. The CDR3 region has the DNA TGTGCCAGCAGTGCTACCTCGCTAAACCGGGGCGAGCAGTACTTC.

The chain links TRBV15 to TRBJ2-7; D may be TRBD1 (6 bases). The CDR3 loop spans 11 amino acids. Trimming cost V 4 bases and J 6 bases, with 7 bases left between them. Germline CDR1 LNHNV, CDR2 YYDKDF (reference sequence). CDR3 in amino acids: CATSKQGEQYF. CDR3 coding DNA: TGTGCCACCAGCAAACAGGGCGAGCAGTACTTC.

The CDR3 protein is CASSPTERGPYNEQFF. The CDR3 DNA is TGCGCCAGCAGCCCCACGGAGCGGGGCCCCTACAATGAGCAGTTCTTC. V and J are TRBV5-1 and TRBJ2-1; the match to TRBD2 covers 7 bases. Trimming took 4 bases from V and 2 from J; bases not matched to a gene: 9. The germline CDR1 and CDR2 sequences are SGHRS and YFSETQ. The CDR3 contains 16 residues. The whole variable domain, remainder taken from reference TRBV5-1 and TRBJ2-1, is KAGVTQTPRYLIKTRGQQVTLSCSPISGHRSVSWYQQTPGQGLQFLFEYFSETQRNKGNFPGRFSGRQFSNSRSEMNVSTLELGDSALYLCASSPTERGPYNEQFFGPGTRLTVL.

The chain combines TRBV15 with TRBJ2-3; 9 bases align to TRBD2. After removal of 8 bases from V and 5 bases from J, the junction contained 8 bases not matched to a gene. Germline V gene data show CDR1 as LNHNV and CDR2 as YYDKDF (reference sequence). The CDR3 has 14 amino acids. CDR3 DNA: TGTGCCACCGATAGCGGGAGTCGGAAAGATACGCAGTATTTT. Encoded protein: CATDSGSRKDTQYF. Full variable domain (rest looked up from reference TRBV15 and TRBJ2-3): DAMVIQNPRYQVTQFGKPVTLSCSQTLNHNVMYWYQQKSSQAPKLLFHYYDKDFNNEADTPDNFQSRRPNTSFCFLDIRSPGLGDTAMYLCATDSGSRKDTQYFGPGTRLTVL.

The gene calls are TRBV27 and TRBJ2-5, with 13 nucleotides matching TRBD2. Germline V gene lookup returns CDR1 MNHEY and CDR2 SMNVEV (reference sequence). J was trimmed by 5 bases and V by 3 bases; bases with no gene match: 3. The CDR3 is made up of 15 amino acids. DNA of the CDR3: TGTGCCAGCAGTTTTGGACTAGCGGGAGCGGAGACCCAGTACTTC. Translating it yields CASSFGLAGAETQYF.

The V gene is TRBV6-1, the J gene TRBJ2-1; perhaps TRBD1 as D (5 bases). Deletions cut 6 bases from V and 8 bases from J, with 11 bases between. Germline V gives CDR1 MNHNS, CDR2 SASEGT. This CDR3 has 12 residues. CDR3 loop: CASRARGHEQFF. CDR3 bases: TGTGCCAGCAGGGCTAGGGGCCATGAGCAGTTCTTC.